The clone carrying this T cell receptor beta chain has a handful of counts. As yet, its antigen is unknown. The data stem from a study of blood T cells in healthy people across ages. The overall study: Template switching retrieved approximately one barcoded beta molecule for each two T cells.

A sample-barcoded 5' primer and a J-beta primer mix were used in a second PCR of roughly 6 to 12 cycles. A 12-random-nucleotide template-switch adaptor tagged each cDNA molecule. TCRdb ran MiXCR on the 5' RACE reads and lists one entry per CDR3 protein. The repertoire includes over 950,000 distinct CDR3 sequences, around two fifths of them detected once, and about an eighth sits in the top ten. With 7 bases removed from V and 5 bases from J, the gap between germline ends came to 15 bases. The length of the CDR3 is 14 residues. Germline lookup yields CDR1 SGHTA and CDR2 FQGNSA. Study observations and caveats: Comparison with aged donors showed that long-lived donors had more naive CD4+ cells and higher diversity. The percentage of naive T cells correlated strongly with TCR beta diversity.

Specimen: blood. The genes are TRBV7-2 and TRBJ2-1; no clear D. The receptor was derived from a man between 18 and 29 years old in good health. DNA for the CDR3: TGTGCCAGCAACGTCCCGGGCCAAGACAATGAGCAGTTCTTC. It specifies CASNVPGQDNEQFF.